This T cell receptor (beta chain) was obtained from a study of post-analysis software for immune sequencing data. Whole-study context: Clinical courses comprised relapsing-remitting, secondary progressive and progressive-relapsing multiple sclerosis.

Broader study findings: Strong co-clustering by F measure was evident for samples that had been prepared in the same batch. Compared with controls, patients had more of about five TRBV segments, including TRBV5-6, TRBV5-1 and TRBV20-1.

This clonotype was detected only a few times. Its target is not known. The library was made from cDNA and included unique molecular identifiers. Input populations of roughly 1 to 11 million T cells gave rise to a few hundred thousand cDNA molecules. Using its own MiXCR run on the PCR reads, TCRdb lists one record per CDR3 protein. The data hold over 250,000 distinct CDR3 sequences, with 36% observed a single time. This CDR3 is 12 amino acids long. V lost 5 bases and J 8 bases, leaving 15 bases between the germline ends. Germline V gives CDR1 DFQATT, CDR2 SNEGSKA (reference sequence). Specimen: blood. This chain joins TRBV20-1 and TRBJ1-2, with a tentative D call TRBD1 (5 bases). The origin of this receptor is a girl under 18 with multiple sclerosis. The CDR3 spells CSALGGGGGYTF. The DNA of the CDR3 is TGCAGTGCTCTCGGGGGGGGGGGAGGCTACACCTTC.